This T cell receptor beta chain was documented in a study of blood T cell repertoires in COVID-19. The overall study: The United States, Italy and Spain supplied acute and convalescent COVID-19 samples. Sources were T cells, B-cell-depleted T cells, or PBMCs; the material itself was cDNA or gDNA.

The V end was cut by 5 bases, the J end by 1 base, with 8 bases between. The CDR3 sequence is 13 residues long. Authors' data handling: Quantification of nucleated cells was approximated via reference gene primer amplification. Sequencing used immunoSEQ multiplex PCR; TCRdb keeps in-frame clones, though not all of them. Clone size and V and J calls were adopted from that table, with D and trimming inferred from the DNA. The sample has about 34,000 clones, approximately 80% seen once. The chain couples TRBV12-3 or TRBV12-4 to TRBJ1-1; D is undetermined. This TCR was sampled from a man older than 75 with acute or convalescent COVID-19. The sample comprised peripheral blood. CDR3: CASSPTWNTEAFF. Here the CDR3 DNA reads TGTGCCAGCAGTCCCACATGGAACACTGAAGCTTTCTTT.